This paragraph reports one TCR beta chain. Its antigen is not known. Other DNA sequences in the same sample also yield this CDR3. This sample was taken from a study of shared clonotypes between healthy human individuals. Trimming took 3 bases from V and 3 from J; bases not matched to a gene: 4. There are 14 residues in the CDR3. The germline V gene has CDR1 KGHSH and CDR2 LQKENI. A deep-level run was used for the assay. Sequencing used immunoSEQ multiplex PCR; TCRdb keeps in-frame clones, though not all of them. This sample yields about 1 million clones, of which 60% to 80% are seen a single time; approximately 1.5% belongs to the top ten. Study results and caveats: Sequencing depth was expected to influence donor clonotype sharing. It was only blood that was sampled, and tissue repertoires likely differ.

V and J are TRBV18 and TRBJ2-7, with 8 nucleotides matching TRBD2. This sequence was found in a man younger than 35 in good health. What was sequenced was memory CD4+ T cells sorted from blood. This sample's subset: CD45RA-negative fraction. CDR3 region: CASSPPGTSYEQYF. The CDR3 coding sequence is TGTGCCAGCTCACCTCCCGGGACTAGCTACGAGCAGTACTTC.